The 22 T cell receptor beta chains below all came from one sample that was sequenced in a study of spatial heterogeneity in lung cancer. The time point denotes: sample taken at primary tumor resection. Each CDR3 protein is one row after TCRdb ran MiXCR on the 5' RACE reads. Of about 45,000 distinct CDR3 sequences listed, 6.5% to 7% were seen once; the top ten hold roughly two fifths. Source: PBMCs, taken at surgery. Receptors originate from a female donor with early-stage non-small cell lung cancer.

A few counts support this clonotype. This chain joins TRBV5-6 and TRBJ1-1; D gene ambiguous. Germline CDR1 SGHDT, CDR2 YYEEEE. The V gene lost 3 bases and the J gene lost 2 bases, with 17 bases spanning the gap. The CDR3 loop spans 16 amino acids. The CDR3 sequence is CASSSPTNGINTEAFF. The CDR3 DNA is TGTGCCAGCAGCTCGCCTACGAATGGGATTAACACTGAAGCTTTCTTT.

This clonotype was detected ten times or more. The chain has TRBV12-3 or TRBV12-4 and TRBJ1-1; D is ambiguous. The CDR3 has 14 amino acids. V lost 5 bases and J 3 bases, leaving 13 bases between the germline ends. The CDR3 DNA sequence: TGTGCCAGCAGTCTCCACGGCATCGACACTGAAGCTTTCTTT. It is translated as CASSLHGIDTEAFF.

This clonotype was picked up many times. The chain is built from TRBV15 and TRBJ2-2, with 9 bases aligning to TRBD1. The CDR3 extends over 14 amino acids. V lost 3 bases, J lost 7 bases, and 3 bases stayed unmatched. CDR1 is LNHNV, CDR2 YYDKDF, per germline (reference sequence). CDR3 sequence: CATSRTGGDGELFF. For the CDR3, the DNA is TGTGCCACCAGCAGGACAGGGGGTGACGGGGAGCTGTTTTTT.

The V and J genes are TRBV25-1 and TRBJ1-2; D remains unclear. The CDR3 is 14 residues long. Germline V gives CDR1 MGHDK, CDR2 SYGVNS. Between the trimmed V and J ends, which lost 4 bases and 4 bases, there was a span of 13 bases. In DNA form, the CDR3 reads TGTGCCAGCAGTGTCCTGAATGGAGCCTATGGCTACACCTTC. Translated, it gives CASSVLNGAYGYTF.

The DNA of the CDR3 is TGTGCCAGCAGCCCGACAGGGTGGAAACTGTTTTTT. It encodes CASSPTGWKLFF. The chain links TRBV12-3 or TRBV12-4 to TRBJ1-4; 7 bases are shared with TRBD1. V shed 6 bases, J shed 11 bases, and the junction held 6 bases outside the gene matches. The length of the CDR3 is 12 residues.

For this clonotype: A much larger clone sits a single nucleotide away, making a read error possible. The chain couples TRBV4-1 to TRBJ1-6; tentative D call: TRBD1 (5 bases). Germline V gene data show CDR1 as MGHRA and CDR2 as YSYEKL. Trimming left V 0 bases short and J 6 bases short, with 12 bases between. CDR3 size: 16 residues. In nucleotides, the CDR3 is TGCGCCAGCAGCCAAGAGCGCAGGGAGGGTAATTCACCCCTCCACTTT. Protein: CASSQERREGNSPLHF.

The chain joins TRBV18 to TRBJ1-2, with TRBD1 as a possible D gene (5 bases). V lost 0 bases and J 6 bases, leaving 23 bases between the germline ends. CDR1 and CDR2 (germline): KGHSH, LQKENI. The length of the CDR3 is 18 residues. The CDR3 spells CASSPPGSIYPGTDGYTF. In nucleotides, the CDR3 is TGTGCCAGCTCACCACCGGGTAGTATATATCCAGGGACGGATGGCTACACCTTC. Full variable domain (outside the CDR3, taken from reference TRBV18 and TRBJ1-2): NAGVMQNPRHLVRRRGQEARLRCSPMKGHSHVYWYRQLPEEGLKFMVYLQKENIIDESGMPKERFSAEFPKEGPSILRIQQVVRGDSAAYFCASSPPGSIYPGTDGYTFGSGTRLTVV.

This clonotype showed up many times. This CDR3 reads CASSPAGTLFGHEQYF. CDR3 sequence (DNA): TGTGCCAGTAGTCCGGCCGGGACCCTCTTCGGACACGAGCAGTACTTC. This chain uses TRBV19 with TRBJ2-7; D may match TRBD1 or TRBD2 (5 bases each). Germline assignment: CDR1 LNHDA and CDR2 SQIVND (reference sequence). V dropped 5 bases and J dropped 5 bases, with 22 bases sitting between them. This CDR3 has 16 amino acids.

This clonotype was observed many times. V is TRBV5-1 and J is TRBJ2-7, with 7 positions matching TRBD1. The CDR3 sequence is 14 residues long. Germline V CDR1 and CDR2: SGHRS, YFSETQ. V lost 2 bases to trimming and J lost 2 bases; unmatched junction nucleotides: 4. The CDR3 DNA is TGCGCCAGCAGCTTTTGGACAGGACCCTACGAGCAGTACTTC. As protein: CASSFWTGPYEQYF.

The table lists this clonotype with many counts. The chain employs TRBV18 and TRBJ2-3; possibly TRBD1 for D (6 bases). V was shortened by 2 bases and J by 1 base, with 13 bases between the two germline ends. The CDR3 extends over 16 amino acids. Germline V gene sequence: CDR1 KGHSH, CDR2 LQKENI. CDR3 coding DNA: TGTGCCAGCTCACCAACAGGACAGCTTCGCACAGATACGCAGTATTTT. Residues: CASSPTGQLRTDTQYF.

Points on this clonotype: This could be a read error, since a much larger clone is one nucleotide away. The V and J genes are TRBV9 and TRBJ1-3; D is undetermined. The CDR3 extends over 16 amino acids. Per the germline V gene, CDR1 is SGDLS and CDR2 is YYNGEE. CDR3: CASSVALSPTGNAIYF. CDR3 nucleotides: TGTGCCAGCAGCGTAGCCCTCTCCCCGACTGGAAACGCCATATATTTT.

Ten or more counts support this clonotype. V gene TRBV20-1 combines with J gene TRBJ1-4; 9 nucleotides agree with TRBD1. The CDR3 runs to 16 residues. Per germline, CDR1 DFQATT and CDR2 SNEGSKA (reference sequence). Unmatched junction bases numbered 16, after V lost 6 bases and J lost 8 bases. CDR3: CSAPTGGETVGEKLFF. The CDR3 DNA reads as TGCAGTGCCCCAACAGGGGGCGAAACGGTCGGGGAAAAACTGTTTTTT.

There are a few counts of this clonotype. J is TRBJ1-5 and V is TRBV5-1; 7 nucleotides line up with TRBD1. The V segment lost 5 bases and the J segment 2 bases; nucleotides outside the gene matches: 7. Germline loops: CDR1 SGHRS, CDR2 YFSETQ. The CDR3 consists of 15 residues. CDR3 sequence reads: CASSFQGGGNQPQHF. CDR3 nucleotides: TGCGCCAGCAGTTTCCAGGGGGGCGGCAATCAGCCCCAGCATTTT.

In this sample, this clonotype turned up many times. The chain couples TRBV5-1 to TRBJ1-2; D is undetermined. Between the trimmed V and J ends, which lost 2 bases and 0 bases, there was a span of 14 bases. The CDR3 length is 16 residues. CDR1 is SGHRS, CDR2 YFSETQ, per germline. The CDR3 region is CASSFGPRTTNYGYTF. Written as DNA, the CDR3 is TGCGCCAGCAGCTTCGGGCCGAGGACTACTAACTATGGCTACACCTTC.

This clonotype was seen only a few times. The V and J genes are TRBV5-1 and TRBJ2-5, with 7 bases lining up with TRBD1. CDR1 and CDR2 (germline): SGHRS, YFSETQ. V trimming: 4 bases; J trimming: 5 bases; junction bases outside the gene matches: 8. CDR3 length: 14 amino acids. The DNA of the CDR3 is TGCGCCAGCAGCCCAACGACAGGGCGGGAGACCCAGTACTTC. It yields the protein CASSPTTGRETQYF.

There are a few counts of this clonotype. The chain combines TRBV11-2 with TRBJ1-2; D remains unclear. The germline V gene has CDR1 SGHAT and CDR2 FQNNGV. The CDR3 covers 14 residues. Trimming took off 0 bases at V and 4 bases at J, with 9 bases between the two ends. CDR3 region: CASSLDGIGYGYTF. The CDR3 DNA reads TGTGCCAGCAGCTTAGACGGGATCGGCTATGGCTACACCTTC.

About this clonotype: A much more abundant neighbour one base away suggests this may be a read error. This chain connects TRBV28 to TRBJ1-4; D gene unclear. Per the germline V gene, CDR1 is MDHEN and CDR2 is SYDVKM. Trimming took 4 bases from V and 2 from J, leaving 17 bases between them. CDR3 length: 17 residues. CDR3 coding DNA: TGTGCCAGCAGTTACCCGGGGTGGCTCGGTACTAATGAAAAACTGTTTTTT. It specifies CASSYPGWLGTNEKLFF.

This clonotype was picked up many times. The chain uses TRBV27 and TRBJ2-5, with 7 nucleotides matching TRBD2. This CDR3 is 10 amino acids long. The germline V gene has CDR1 MNHEY and CDR2 SMNVEV (reference sequence). Here the CDR3 DNA reads TGTGCGTGGGGGGGGGAGACCCAGTACTTC. This gives the protein CAWGGETQYF.

This clonotype was recorded many times. The rearrangement joins TRBV7-9 to TRBJ1-4; D gene unclear. V lost 3 bases, J lost 5 bases, and 7 bases lay in between. The V gene's germline CDR1 is SEHNR and CDR2 FQNEAQ (reference sequence). The CDR3 has 13 amino acids. DNA of the CDR3: TGTGCCAGCAGCTTCAGTCAGAATGAAAAACTGTTTTTT. This sequence encodes CASSFSQNEKLFF.

The chain carries TRBV11-2 and TRBJ2-1, with D perhaps matching TRBD1 (6 bases). Trimming removed 5 bases from V and 9 bases from J, with 20 bases in between. Germline CDR1 reads SGHAT; CDR2 reads FQNNGV. The CDR3 is 15 residues long. DNA for the CDR3: TGTGCCAGCAGCCAGATTCAGGGGCCCTCTTTTGAGCAGTTCTTC. Amino acid sequence: CASSQIQGPSFEQFF.

This clonotype appeared a few times. The V call is TRBV6-1, the J call TRBJ1-5, with D uncertain. Germline V gene lookup returns CDR1 MNHNS and CDR2 SASEGT. V was pared by 6 bases and J by 6 bases, with 18 bases between. The length of the CDR3 is 15 residues. CDR3 protein: CASSVRSNPPQPQHF. The CDR3 coding sequence is TGTGCCAGCAGCGTTCGTTCAAATCCCCCTCAGCCCCAGCATTTT.

In its sample, this clonotype was seen a few times. This chain uses TRBV7-9 with TRBJ2-7; TRBD2 might be the D (6 bases). Trimming pared 1 base from V and 5 bases from J, leaving 12 bases between. Germline CDR1 SEHNR, CDR2 FQNEAQ (reference sequence). The CDR3 is 14 residues long. Here the CDR3 reads CASSLVAVAHEQYF. The CDR3 DNA is TGTGCCAGCAGCTTAGTAGCGGTTGCTCACGAGCAGTACTTC.